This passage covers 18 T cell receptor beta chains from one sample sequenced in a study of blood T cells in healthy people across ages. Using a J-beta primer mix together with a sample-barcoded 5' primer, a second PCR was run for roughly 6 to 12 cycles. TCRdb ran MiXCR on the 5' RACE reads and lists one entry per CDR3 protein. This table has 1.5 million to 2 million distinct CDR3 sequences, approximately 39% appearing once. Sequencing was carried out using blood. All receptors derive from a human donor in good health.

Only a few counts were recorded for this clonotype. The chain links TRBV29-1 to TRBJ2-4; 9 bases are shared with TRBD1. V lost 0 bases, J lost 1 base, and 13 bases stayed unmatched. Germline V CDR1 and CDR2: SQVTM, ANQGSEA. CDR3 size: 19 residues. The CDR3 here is CSVEDLGQGRQEAKNIQYF. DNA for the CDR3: TGCAGCGTTGAAGATCTTGGACAGGGGAGGCAAGAGGCCAAAAACATTCAGTACTTC.

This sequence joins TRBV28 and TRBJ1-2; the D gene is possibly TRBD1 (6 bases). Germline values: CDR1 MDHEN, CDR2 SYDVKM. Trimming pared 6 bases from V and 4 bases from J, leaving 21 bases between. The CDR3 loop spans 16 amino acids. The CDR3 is CASSRGVTGEFYGYTF. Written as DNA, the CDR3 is TGTGCCAGCAGCCGTGGGGTGACAGGAGAATTCTATGGCTACACCTTC.

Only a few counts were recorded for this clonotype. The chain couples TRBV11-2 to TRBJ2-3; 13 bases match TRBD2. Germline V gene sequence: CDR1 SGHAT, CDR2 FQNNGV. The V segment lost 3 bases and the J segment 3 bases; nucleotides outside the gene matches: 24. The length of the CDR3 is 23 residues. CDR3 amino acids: CASSFPRSTDKRTSGGSTDTQYF. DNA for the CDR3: TGTGCCAGCAGCTTCCCCCGTAGTACAGACAAAAGGACTAGCGGGGGATCAACAGATACGCAGTATTTT.

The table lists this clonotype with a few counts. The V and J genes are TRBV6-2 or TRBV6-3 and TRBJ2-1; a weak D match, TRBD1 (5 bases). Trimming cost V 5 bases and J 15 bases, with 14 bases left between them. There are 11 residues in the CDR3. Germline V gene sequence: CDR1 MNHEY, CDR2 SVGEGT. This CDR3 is CASSTGPAPFF. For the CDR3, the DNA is TGTGCCAGCAGTACAGGCCCCGCGCCGTTCTTC.

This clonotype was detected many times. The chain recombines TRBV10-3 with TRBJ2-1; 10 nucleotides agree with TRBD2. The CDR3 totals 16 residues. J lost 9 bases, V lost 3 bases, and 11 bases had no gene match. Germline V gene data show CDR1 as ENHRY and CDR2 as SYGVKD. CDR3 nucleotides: TGTGCCATCAGTGATGTCGTCCAGCGGGGGGGCGGTGAGCAGTTCTTC. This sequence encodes CAISDVVQRGGGEQFF.

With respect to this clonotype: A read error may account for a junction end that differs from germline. For the CDR3, the DNA is TGTGCCTGCAGTTACTCGACTACCCAGATGACCTACGAGCAGTACTTC. This translates into CACSYSTTQMTYEQYF. This rearrangement joins TRBV6-2 or TRBV6-3 to TRBJ2-7; D perhaps matches TRBD2 (5 bases). This CDR3 comprises 16 residues. The germline V gene has CDR1 MNHEY and CDR2 SVGEGT.

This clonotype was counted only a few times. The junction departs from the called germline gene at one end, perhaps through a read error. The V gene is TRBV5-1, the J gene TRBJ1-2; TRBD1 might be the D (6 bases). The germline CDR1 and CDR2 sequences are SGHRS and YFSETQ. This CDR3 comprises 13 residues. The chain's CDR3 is CTSSMDRNYGYTF. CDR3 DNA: TGCACCAGCAGTATGGACAGAAACTATGGCTACACCTTC.

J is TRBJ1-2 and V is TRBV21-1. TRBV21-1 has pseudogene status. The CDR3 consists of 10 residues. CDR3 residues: CAATSAGHTF. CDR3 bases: TGTGCCGCCACGTCCGCTGGCCACACCTTC.

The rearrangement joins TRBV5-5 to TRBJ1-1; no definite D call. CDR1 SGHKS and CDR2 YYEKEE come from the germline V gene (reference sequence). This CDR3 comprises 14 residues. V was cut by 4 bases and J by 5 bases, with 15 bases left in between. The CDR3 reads CASSPDWGGTEAFF. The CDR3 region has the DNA TGTGCCAGCAGCCCGGACTGGGGAGGTACTGAAGCTTTCTTT.

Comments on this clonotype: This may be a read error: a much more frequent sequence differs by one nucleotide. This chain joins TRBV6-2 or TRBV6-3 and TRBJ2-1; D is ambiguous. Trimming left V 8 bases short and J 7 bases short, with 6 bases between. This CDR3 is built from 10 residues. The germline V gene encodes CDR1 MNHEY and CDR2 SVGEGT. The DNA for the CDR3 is TGTGCCAGCGGGCGGAATGAGCAGTTCTTC. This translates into CASGRNEQFF.

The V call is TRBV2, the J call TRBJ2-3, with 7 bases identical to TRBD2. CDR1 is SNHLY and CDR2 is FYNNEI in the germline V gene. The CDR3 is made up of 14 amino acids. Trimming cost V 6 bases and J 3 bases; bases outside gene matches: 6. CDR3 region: CASRRDYQTDTQYF. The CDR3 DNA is TGTGCCAGCAGACGGGACTACCAAACAGATACGCAGTATTTT.

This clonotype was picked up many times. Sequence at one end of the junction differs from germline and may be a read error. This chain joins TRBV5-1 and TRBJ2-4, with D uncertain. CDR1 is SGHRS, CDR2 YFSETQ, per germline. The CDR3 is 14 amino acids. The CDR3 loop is CASSPGGAKNIQYF. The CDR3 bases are TGTGCCAGCAGCCCGGGTGGGGCCAAAAACATTCAGTACTTC.

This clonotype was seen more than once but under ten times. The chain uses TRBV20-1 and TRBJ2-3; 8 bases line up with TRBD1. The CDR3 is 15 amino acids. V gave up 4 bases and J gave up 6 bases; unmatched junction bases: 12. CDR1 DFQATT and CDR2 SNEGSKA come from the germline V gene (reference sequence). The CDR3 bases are TGCAGTGCTAAGAGGACAGGGACACTAATGGATACGCAGTATTTT. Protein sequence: CSAKRTGTLMDTQYF.

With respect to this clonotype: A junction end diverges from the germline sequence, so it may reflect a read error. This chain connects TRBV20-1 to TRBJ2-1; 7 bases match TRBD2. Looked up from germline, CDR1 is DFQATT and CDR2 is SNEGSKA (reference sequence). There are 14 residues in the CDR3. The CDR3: CSLLAGVSYNVQFF. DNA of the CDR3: TGCAGTCTACTCGCGGGGGTCTCCTACAATGTGCAGTTCTTC.

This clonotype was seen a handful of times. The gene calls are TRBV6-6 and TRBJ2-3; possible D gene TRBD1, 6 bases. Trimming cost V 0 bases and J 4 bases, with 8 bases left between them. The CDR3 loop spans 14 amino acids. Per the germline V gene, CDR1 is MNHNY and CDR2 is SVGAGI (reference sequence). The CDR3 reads CASSYSGAADTQYF. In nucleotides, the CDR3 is TGTGCCAGCAGTTACTCGGGGGCGGCAGATACGCAGTATTTT.

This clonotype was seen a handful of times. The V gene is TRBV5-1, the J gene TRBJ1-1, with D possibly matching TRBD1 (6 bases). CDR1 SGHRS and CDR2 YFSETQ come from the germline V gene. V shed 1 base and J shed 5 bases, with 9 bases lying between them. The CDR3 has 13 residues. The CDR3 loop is CASSLTGKTEAFF. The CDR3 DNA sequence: TGCGCCAGCAGCTTGACAGGGAAGACTGAAGCTTTCTTT.

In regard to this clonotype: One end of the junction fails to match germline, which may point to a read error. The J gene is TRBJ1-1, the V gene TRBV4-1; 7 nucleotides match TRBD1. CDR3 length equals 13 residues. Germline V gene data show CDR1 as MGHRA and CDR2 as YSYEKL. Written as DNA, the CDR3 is TGCGCCAGTAGCCGGACACGGACAGGAGAAGCTTTCTTT. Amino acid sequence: CASSRTRTGEAFF.

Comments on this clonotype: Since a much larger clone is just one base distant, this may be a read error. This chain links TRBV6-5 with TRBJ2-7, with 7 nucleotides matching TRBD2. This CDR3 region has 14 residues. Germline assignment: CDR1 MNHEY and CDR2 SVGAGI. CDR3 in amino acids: CVSSRERGLYEQYF. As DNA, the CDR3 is TGTGTCAGCAGCCGAGAGCGGGGTCTTTACGAGCAGTACTTC.